One sample yielded the 26 T cell receptor beta chains listed below, sequenced in a study of cytomegalovirus exposure and HLA in healthy donors. PCR amplification relied on 60 Vbeta primers (plus 13 Jbeta primers). Using immunoSEQ multiplex PCR, the repertoire was profiled, and TCRdb retains in-frame clones only, with some absent. This sample carries some 150,000 clones, 75% to 85% of them seen once, and the ten largest clones take 0.6% to 0.9%. Sequencing was done on a sample of PBMCs. These receptors were collected from a female donor in good health and CMV-seronegative.

The V and J genes are TRBV6-6 and TRBJ1-2; TRBD1 might be the D (5 bases). CDR1 is MNHNY and CDR2 is SVGAGI in the germline V gene (reference sequence). CDR3 length: 13 amino acids. V dropped 5 bases and J dropped 2 bases, with 9 bases sitting between them. This CDR3 reads CASSPRGNYGYTF. CDR3 nucleotide sequence: TGTGCCAGCAGTCCCCGGGGGAACTATGGCTACACCTTC.

Here the CDR3 DNA reads TGTGCCAGCAGCTGGGTCTCAGGGGGCTCCTACGAGCAGTACTTC. This codes for CASSWVSGGSYEQYF. This chain connects TRBV5-4 to TRBJ2-5; 7 nucleotides line up with TRBD1. The J call may be mistaken, given a closer DNA end match to TRBJ2-7. The CDR3 loop spans 15 amino acids. Germline V gives CDR1 SGHNT, CDR2 YYREEE (reference sequence).

The gene calls are TRBV12-5 and TRBJ1-4; D remains ambiguous. In germline, CDR1 is LGHNT, CDR2 FRNRAP. The CDR3 runs 13 residues. The V end was cut by 11 bases, the J end by 6 bases, with 16 bases between. The CDR3 DNA reads TGTGCTTACCGAACGGGGAACTATGAAAAACTGTTTTTT. Its translation: CAYRTGNYEKLFF.

This clone was seen once. CDR3 residues: CASSPPTNPYEQYF. The CDR3 DNA follows: TGTGCCAGCTCACCACCCACTAACCCGTACGAGCAGTACTTC. The chain combines TRBV18 with TRBJ2-7; D is ambiguous. Germline values: CDR1 KGHSH, CDR2 LQKENI. Trimming took off 0 bases at V and 4 bases at J, with 10 bases between the two ends. CDR3 length equals 14 residues.

This clone was picked up a small number of times. The chain uses TRBV2 and TRBJ2-5; TRBD2 agrees at 11 bases. The CDR3 consists of 15 residues. V was pared by 4 bases and J by 4 bases, with 5 bases of the junction left unmatched. Germline CDR1 reads SNHLY; CDR2 reads FYNNEI. The CDR3 DNA sequence: TGTGCCAGCAGTGTGATAGCGGGGGGGCCAGAGACCCAGTACTTC. Translated: CASSVIAGGPETQYF.

J is TRBJ2-6 and V is TRBV7-9, with D unresolved. This CDR3 spans 15 amino acids. Germline V gene sequence: CDR1 SEHNR, CDR2 FQNEAQ (reference sequence). The germline V and J ends were trimmed by 2 bases and 0 bases, with 5 bases remaining between them. CDR3 bases: TGTGCCAGCAGCTTAAGCGTCTCTGGGGCCAACGTCCTGACTTTC. Its protein is CASSLSVSGANVLTF.

The chain employs TRBV9 and TRBJ1-1; 7 bases agree with TRBD1. From germline, CDR1 is SGDLS and CDR2 YYNGEE. With 6 bases clipped from V and 2 bases from J, the junction kept 10 bases outside the gene matches. The CDR3 covers 15 residues. The CDR3 coding sequence is TGTGCCAGCACCCGGGGGACAGCGATAAACACTGAAGCTTTCTTT. Translation gives CASTRGTAINTEAFF.

This chain joins TRBV19 and TRBJ1-2; 9 bases map to TRBD1. J lost 4 bases, V lost 3 bases, and 3 bases had no gene match. This CDR3 is built from 14 residues. CDR1 and CDR2 from the germline V gene are LNHDA and SQIVND (reference sequence). The chain's CDR3 is CASSIQTGGYGYTF. The CDR3 nucleotides are TGTGCCAGTAGTATCCAGACAGGGGGCTATGGCTACACCTTC.

The chain employs TRBV5-1 and TRBJ2-1, with 8 bases matching TRBD2. Germline V lookup: CDR1 SGHRS, CDR2 YFSETQ. CDR3 length equals 15 residues. Unmatched junction bases numbered 8, after V lost 4 bases and J lost 5 bases. DNA for the CDR3: TGCGCCAGCAGCCTCCGGACTAGCACCCACAATGAGCAGTTCTTC. Protein sequence: CASSLRTSTHNEQFF.

The genes are TRBV10-3 and TRBJ2-7, with TRBD1 identical over 8 bases. Trimming at V came to 6 bases and at J to 6 bases, leaving 16 bases not matched to a gene. The CDR3 extends over 16 amino acids. From germline, CDR1 is ENHRY and CDR2 SYGVKD. As DNA, the CDR3 is TGTGCCATCAGCAAGGCAGGGGGCTATCAAGGGGTCGAGCAGTACTTC. Its translation: CAISKAGGYQGVEQYF.

The chain carries TRBV6-4 and TRBJ2-3, with no clear D. CDR3 length: 17 residues. Germline values: CDR1 MRHNA, CDR2 SNTAGT. V lost 3 bases and J 2 bases, leaving 18 bases between the germline ends. Written as DNA, the CDR3 is TGTGCCAGCAGTGATTTAACCGATCGACTGCTCACAGATACGCAGTATTTT. Translating gives CASSDLTDRLLTDTQYF.

This clone turned up a few times. The V call is TRBV6-6, the J call TRBJ1-1, with D maybe TRBD1 (6 bases). CDR1 and CDR2 (germline): MNHNY, SVGAGI (reference sequence). The V end was cut by 6 bases, the J end by 4 bases, with 15 bases between. The CDR3 covers 14 residues. In DNA, the CDR3 is TGTGCCAGCAGCTCGGGGAGGGGGTCCACTGAAGCTTTCTTT. This gives the protein CASSSGRGSTEAFF.

The rearrangement uses TRBV5-1 and TRBJ2-3; 11 bases match TRBD2. Germline trimming cut 0 bases from V and 6 bases from J; bases unmatched to any gene: 6. Germline CDR1 is SGHRS and CDR2 is YFSETQ. CDR3 length equals 16 residues. CDR3 in DNA: TGCGCCAGCAGCTTGGATAGCGGGGGGGCCGTTGATACGCAGTATTTT. Its protein product is CASSLDSGGAVDTQYF.

A remark on this clone: Other DNA sequences in this specimen translate into the identical CDR3. Written as DNA, the CDR3 is TGTGCCAGCTCCCCCGGGACAGATACGCAGTATTTT. As protein: CASSPGTDTQYF. The rearrangement joins TRBV11-1 to TRBJ2-3; D remains ambiguous. The germline V gene has CDR1 SGHAT and CDR2 FQDESV (reference sequence). The CDR3 sequence is 12 residues long. The V gene lost 8 bases and the J gene lost 3 bases, with 9 bases spanning the gap.

This clone was found a few times. The chain combines TRBV15 with TRBJ1-2; no reliable D call. The V gene lost 0 bases and the J gene lost 2 bases, with 10 bases spanning the gap. The CDR3 sequence is 15 residues long. From germline, CDR1 is LNHNV and CDR2 YYDKDF (reference sequence). CDR3 residues: CATSRDGSSNYGYTF. The CDR3 DNA follows: TGTGCCACCAGCAGAGATGGGAGTTCAAACTATGGCTACACCTTC.

This chain links TRBV28 with TRBJ1-1; 7 nucleotides match TRBD1. The J segment lost 4 bases and the V segment lost 3 bases, leaving 14 bases of the junction unmatched. CDR1 is MDHEN and CDR2 is SYDVKM in the germline V gene. This CDR3 region has 17 residues. The CDR3 bases are TGTGCCAGCAGTTTTTATCCTGACAGGGAGGCGAGCACTGAAGCTTTCTTT. It codes for CASSFYPDREASTEAFF.

The chain uses TRBV29-1 and TRBJ2-7, with D possibly TRBD1 on 6 matching bases. The CDR3 consists of 12 residues. The germline gives CDR1 SQVTM, CDR2 ANQGSEA. Trimming took 0 bases from V and 5 from J, leaving 8 bases between them. The CDR3 coding sequence is TGCAGCGTTGAAGAAACAGGGCACGAGCAGTACTTC. It translates to CSVEETGHEQYF.

This chain links TRBV9 with TRBJ1-2, with D perhaps TRBD1 (5 bases). Trimming shortened V by 4 bases and J by 8 bases, and 21 bases separated the two germline ends. The CDR3 has 15 residues. The germline V gene encodes CDR1 SGDLS and CDR2 YYNGEE. CDR3 DNA: TGTGCCAGCAGCTCGAACTGGGGTGGGGCGGGAGGCTACACCTTC. Its translation is CASSSNWGGAGGYTF.

The chain combines TRBV6-5 with TRBJ2-3, with 10 bases aligning to TRBD1. The CDR3 runs 16 residues. The junction had 10 bases not matched to a gene; V was cut back by 4 bases and J by 6 bases. Germline CDR1 reads MNHEY; CDR2 reads SVGAGI. The chain's CDR3 is CASSFRQGAGSDTQYF. CDR3 DNA sequence: TGTGCCAGCAGTTTCCGACAGGGGGCAGGGTCTGATACGCAGTATTTT.

DNA of the CDR3: TGTGCCAGCAGCCAGGGGGGACTAGCAACCGATACGCAGTATTTT. It encodes CASSQGGLATDTQYF. This chain uses TRBV9 with TRBJ2-3; 9 bases map to TRBD2. CDR1 is SGDLS and CDR2 is YYNGEE in the germline V gene. Unmatched junction bases numbered 9, after V lost 4 bases and J lost 6 bases. The CDR3 loop spans 15 amino acids.

This chain connects TRBV29-1 to TRBJ2-7, with 9 positions matching TRBD1. The V segment lost 1 base and the J segment 4 bases; nucleotides outside the gene matches: 8. The CDR3 totals 15 residues. The V gene's germline CDR1 is SQVTM and CDR2 ANQGSEA. As DNA, the CDR3 is TGCAGCGTTGAAGGGGTGACAGGGGGGCGATACGAGCAGTACTTC. It codes for CSVEGVTGGRYEQYF.

The gene calls are TRBV19 and TRBJ2-7, with D perhaps matching TRBD2 (5 bases). Between the trimmed V and J ends, which lost 6 bases and 0 bases, there was a span of 9 bases. This CDR3 is 13 amino acids long. The germline gives CDR1 LNHDA, CDR2 SQIVND (reference sequence). The CDR3 is CASSRGRSYEQYF. As DNA, the CDR3 is TGTGCCAGTAGCCGGGGTCGCTCCTACGAGCAGTACTTC. Complete variable domain (other parts from reference TRBV19 and TRBJ2-7): DGGITQSPKYLFRKEGQNVTLSCEQNLNHDAMYWYRQDPGQGLRLIYYSQIVNDFQKGDIAEGYSVSREKKESFPLTVTSAQKNPTAFYLCASSRGRSYEQYFGPGTRLTVT.

There are a few counts of this clone. The J gene is TRBJ2-7, the V gene TRBV5-1; TRBD1 matches 8 bases. The CDR3 consists of 14 residues. Unmatched junction bases numbered 6, after V lost 4 bases and J lost 3 bases. Germline values: CDR1 SGHRS, CDR2 YFSETQ. In DNA form, the CDR3 reads TGCGCCAGCAGCGCCTCGGGACAGGACTACGAGCAGTACTTC. Amino acids: CASSASGQDYEQYF.

In its sample, this clone was seen a few times. The chain recombines TRBV2 with TRBJ2-3; 9 positions agree with TRBD1. J was trimmed by 0 bases and V by 9 bases; bases with no gene match: 4. The CDR3 totals 14 residues. Germline CDR1 is SNHLY and CDR2 is FYNNEI. CDR3 bases: TGTGCCAGTCAAACAGGGGGCAGCACAGATACGCAGTATTTT. Amino acids: CASQTGGSTDTQYF. Variable domain in full (rest from reference TRBV2 and TRBJ2-3): EPEVTQTPSHQVTQMGQEVILRCVPISNHLYFYWYRQILGQKVEFLVSFYNNEISEKSEIFDDQFSVERPDGSNFTLKIRSTKLEDSAMYFCASQTGGSTDTQYFGPGTRLTVL.

The V call is TRBV4-2, the J call TRBJ1-2; 12 bases line up with TRBD1. V gave up 4 bases and J gave up 8 bases; unmatched junction bases: 8. Germline values: CDR1 LGHNA, CDR2 YNFKEQ. The CDR3 consists of 15 residues. This CDR3 is CASSPGGQGAGGYTF. For the CDR3, the DNA is TGTGCCAGCAGCCCCGGGGGACAGGGGGCTGGAGGCTACACCTTC.

J is TRBJ1-2 and V is TRBV28, with D unclear. The CDR3 consists of 13 residues. Germline CDR1 reads MDHEN; CDR2 reads SYDVKM. V was clipped by 2 bases and J by 4 bases, with 8 bases between them. The CDR3 loop reads CASSLPGAYGYTF. DNA for the CDR3: TGTGCCAGCAGTTTACCGGGAGCCTATGGCTACACCTTC.